This entry concerns a single TCR beta chain. The specificity of this receptor is unknown. The sample holds no much larger clone one base away, and base qualities are not on file. This entry comes from a study of blood T cell repertoires in COVID-19 (dated by TCRdb to 2020 to 2021). Turning to the overall study: Samples from collaborators originated in the United States, Italy and Spain and spanned both the acute and convalescent phases of COVID-19. Subjects who had been exposed to COVID-19, were actively infected with it, or had recovered from it provided the deeply sampled blood TCRbeta repertoires that made up the dataset. The prospective study material was composed of cDNA or gDNA derived from T cells, B-cell-depleted T cells, or PBMCs. Where available, HLA class I and class II types were taken from metadata supplied by the sample provider and were not determined by assay-based typing. Samples came from the ongoing ImmuneRACE study (first 160 participants) plus 1,254 subjects from 6 global collaborators. The repertoires were released in a freely available public database meant as a resource for research on the immune response to SARS-CoV-2. A de-identified subject ID, COVID-19 status, age in years and sex were almost always included in the sample metadata. The study at large found these results: The quantity of clinical and demographic metadata differed by source and by participant and was supplied without curation.

Collaborating institutions collected whole blood in K2EDTA tubes following their own protocols. For TCRbeta analysis, collaborators shipped samples in one of three forms: frozen whole blood, isolated PBMCs, or DNA extracted from either of those sample types. TCRbeta CDR3 regions were amplified from genomic DNA using the immunoSEQ Assay, a bias-controlled multiplex PCR. Concerning the study's data processing: Nucleated cell counts per sample were estimated from amplification of reference gene primers within the assay. To quantify the absolute abundance of each unique TCRbeta CDR3 rearrangement, sequence reads were collapsed and filtered. For each sample, productive Simpson clonality was calculated as the square root of Simpson's diversity index over productive rearrangements. Drawn from immuneACCESS, this table holds only the in-frame rearrangements with V and J called that TCRdb kept. Clones are partly lost; checked studies trace under half to an unresolved V gene and leave the rest unexplained. From that table come the V and J calls and clone size; the DNA was used to work out D and trimming. The sample records 65,000 to 90,000 clones, 90% of which are singletons. 6.9% of the sample lies in the top ten.

The clonotype originates from a human donor in a cohort sampled during active COVID-19. The source material was peripheral blood.

The CDR3 protein sequence reads: CASSVGLAGGLETQYF. The bases are TGTGCCAGCAGCGTGGGACTAGCGGGGGGTTTAGAGACCCAGTACTTC. The sequence links TRBV9 to TRBJ2-5; 15 central bases correspond to TRBD2. Sequences SGDLS (CDR1) and YYNGEE (CDR2) are obtained from the germline V gene. The CDR3, from cysteine to phenylalanine, totals 16 residues. Only the CDR3 DNA stays, 48 bases, in frame from base 1. V is trimmed back by 2 bases and J by 4 bases, and the junction contains 3 bases that no gene match accounts for.